This T cell receptor beta chain originates from a study of cytomegalovirus exposure and HLA in healthy donors. Primers for the PCR totalled 60 Vbeta and 13 Jbeta. Using immunoSEQ multiplex PCR, the repertoire was profiled, and TCRdb retains in-frame clones only, with some absent. This table holds around 90,000 clones, 78% found once. CDR1 and CDR2 (germline): MNHEY, SMNVEV (reference sequence). V was clipped by 4 bases and J by 7 bases; unmatched bases: 4. The CDR3 has 15 residues. The sequenced material came from PBMCs. This clonotype was sampled from a middle-aged woman in good health and CMV-seronegative. The V gene is TRBV27, the J gene TRBJ2-1; 13 positions agree with TRBD2. In DNA, the CDR3 is TGTGCCAGCAGTTCGGGGACTAGCGGGAAAAATGAGCAGTTCTTC. It codes for CASSSGTSGKNEQFF.